This TCR beta chain stems from a study of graft-versus-host responses after intestinal transplantation. Study overall: Every one of the recipients received anti-thymocyte globulin induction and afterwards took tacrolimus and steroids for approximately three years. Regarding the study as a whole: Where graft-donor T cell macrochimerism was present, patients had high graft-versus-host to host-versus-graft clonal ratios in allografts. GvH clonotypes were identified within recipient marrow, with a subset emerging first in ileum or blood.

The data were produced by immunoSEQ multiplex PCR, yet TCRdb's version contains in-frame clones alone and is incomplete. The sample consists of about 130,000 clones, around 90% of them appearing once. This clone was counted once. Antigen: not known. V was trimmed by 5 bases and J by 0 bases, leaving 13 bases between them. This CDR3 spans 16 amino acids. Germline V gene data show CDR1 as MDHEN and CDR2 as SYDVKM. The rearrangement uses TRBV28 and TRBJ1-4; D call uncertain. The sequencing used unstimulated CD4+ T cells sorted from spleen or lymph node cells, collected before intestinal transplant. The origin of this receptor is a human donor who received an intestinal transplant. The chain's CDR3 is CASSPRSRATNEKLFF. CDR3 DNA sequence: TGTGCCAGCAGTCCGCGGAGTCGGGCAACTAATGAAAAACTGTTTTTT.